These 4 T cell receptor beta chains came from one sample sequenced in a study of control samples from healthy donors and cancer patients. Method: immunoSEQ multiplex PCR; TCRdb's copy keeps in-frame clones and lacks some. Of about 410,000 clones in the sample, around 90% were seen once. Material for sequencing was PBMCs. The receptors originated from a man between 35 and 55 years old with head and neck cancer.

This clone is a singleton in its sample. The CDR3 spells CASSPSDGITDTQYF. In DNA, the CDR3 is TGTGCCAGCAGCCCGTCGGACGGAATCACAGATACGCAGTATTTT. The rearrangement joins TRBV9 to TRBJ2-3; D is ambiguous. Trimming left V 4 bases short and J 2 bases short, with 14 bases between. This CDR3 has 15 residues. Per germline, CDR1 SGDLS and CDR2 YYNGEE.

The J gene is TRBJ2-5, the V gene TRBV19; 11 nucleotides line up with TRBD2. The CDR3 has 18 amino acids. The germline V gene has CDR1 LNHDA and CDR2 SQIVND (reference sequence). Losses at the gene ends were 9 bases for V and 4 bases for J; bases not matched to a gene: 19. This chain's CDR3 is CASSRRGLLAGGGETQYF. CDR3 nucleotide sequence: TGTGCCAGCAGCCGCCGCGGCCTGCTAGCGGGGGGAGGAGAGACCCAGTACTTC.

The chain joins TRBV6-5 to TRBJ2-3; 10 bases map to TRBD1. This CDR3 spans 15 amino acids. Per germline, CDR1 MNHEY and CDR2 SVGAGI. With V trimmed by 7 bases and J by 2 bases, 6 bases remained unmatched. Written as DNA, the CDR3 is TGTGCCAGCAACCGACAGGGGGCCCTCACAGATACGCAGTATTTT. Translation gives CASNRQGALTDTQYF.

This chain joins TRBV14 and TRBJ2-7; D is uncertain. CDR3 length: 14 residues. Trimming shortened V by 3 bases and J by 3 bases, and 12 bases separated the two germline ends. Germline V gene lookup returns CDR1 SGHDN and CDR2 FVKESK. The CDR3: CASSHFSSRYEQYF. As DNA, the CDR3 is TGTGCCAGCAGCCACTTCTCCTCCCGCTACGAGCAGTACTTC.